The 9 T cell receptor beta chains below all came from one sample that was sequenced in a study of blood T cell repertoires in COVID-19. Method: immunoSEQ multiplex PCR; TCRdb's copy keeps in-frame clones and lacks some. The sample includes about 180,000 clones, 70% to 90% of them seen just once. Source material: peripheral blood. The receptors were gathered from a man aged 55-75 years with acute or convalescent COVID-19.

This chain uses TRBV9 with TRBJ2-1; 8 positions match TRBD2. The J segment lost 6 bases and the V segment lost 3 bases, leaving 11 bases of the junction unmatched. Germline CDR1 SGDLS, CDR2 YYNGEE. This CDR3 spans 16 amino acids. The CDR3 loop reads CASSGIAGREFNEQFF. DNA for the CDR3: TGTGCCAGCAGCGGGATAGCGGGAAGGGAGTTCAATGAGCAGTTCTTC.

The chain joins TRBV20-1 to TRBJ1-1; 9 nucleotides agree with TRBD1. Germline V lookup: CDR1 DFQATT, CDR2 SNEGSKA (reference sequence). V lost 5 bases, J lost 11 bases, and 6 bases stayed unmatched. The CDR3 spans 11 residues. CDR3 protein: CSAAGDRVAFF. CDR3 DNA sequence: TGCAGTGCTGCCGGGGACAGGGTGGCTTTCTTT.

The gene calls are TRBV6-6 and TRBJ1-6, with D maybe TRBD1 (6 bases). CDR3 size: 13 residues. CDR1 is MNHNY and CDR2 is SVGAGI in the germline V gene (reference sequence). The V and J ends lost 2 bases and 9 bases respectively, with 8 bases between them. CDR3: CASSYGRGSPLHF. CDR3 DNA sequence: TGTGCCAGCAGTTACGGCAGGGGTTCACCCCTCCACTTT.

The chain uses TRBV9 and TRBJ2-2; tentatively, D is TRBD2 (7 bases). The V and J ends lost 3 bases and 5 bases respectively, with 17 bases between them. Germline-derived CDR1 and CDR2 are SGDLS and YYNGEE. The CDR3 has 16 amino acids. CDR3 amino acids: CASSAQGGGWTGELFF. CDR3 DNA sequence: TGTGCCAGCAGCGCACAGGGAGGGGGATGGACCGGGGAGCTGTTTTTT.

The chain is built from TRBV6-4 and TRBJ1-1; TRBD1 aligns across 7 bases. Germline V CDR1 and CDR2: MRHNA, SNTAGT. The CDR3 sequence is 13 residues long. Losses at the gene ends were 6 bases for V and 3 bases for J; bases not matched to a gene: 4. The CDR3, as DNA: TGTGCCAGCAGCGAACAGGGGTACACTGAAGCTTTCTTT. Residues: CASSEQGYTEAFF.

The CDR3 sequence is CSARIDSAQYF. CDR3 sequence (DNA): TGCAGTGCTCGCATAGATAGCGCGCAGTACTTC. The chain recombines TRBV20-1 with TRBJ2-7; D possibly corresponds to TRBD2 (5 bases). Germline lookup yields CDR1 DFQATT and CDR2 SNEGSKA (reference sequence). Trimming shortened V by 5 bases and J by 9 bases, and 14 bases separated the two germline ends. The CDR3 extends over 11 amino acids.

V usage is TRBV5-6 and J usage is TRBJ2-1; D is perhaps TRBD1 (5 bases). Germline CDR1 is SGHDT and CDR2 is YYEEEE. This CDR3 has 14 residues. Trimming cost V 3 bases and J 4 bases, with 11 bases left between them. CDR3 in DNA: TGTGCCAGCAGCTCCTCACAGGTTTACAATGAGCAGTTCTTC. Encoded protein: CASSSSQVYNEQFF.

This chain uses TRBV18 with TRBJ2-3; 10 bases line up with TRBD2. Germline CDR1 reads KGHSH; CDR2 reads LQKENI. This CDR3 is built from 17 residues. The V segment lost 3 bases and the J segment 4 bases; nucleotides outside the gene matches: 10. The CDR3 spells CASSPVASGRRADTQYF. CDR3 DNA: TGTGCCAGCTCACCCGTTGCTAGCGGGAGACGAGCAGATACGCAGTATTTT.

V is TRBV6-5 and J is TRBJ2-7; 9 nucleotides align to TRBD1. V shed 6 bases, J shed 2 bases, and the junction held 5 bases outside the gene matches. The germline V gene has CDR1 MNHEY and CDR2 SVGAGI. This CDR3 is built from 14 residues. The CDR3 protein is CASRPGQGTYEQYF. CDR3 bases: TGTGCCAGCAGACCGGGACAGGGAACCTACGAGCAGTACTTC.